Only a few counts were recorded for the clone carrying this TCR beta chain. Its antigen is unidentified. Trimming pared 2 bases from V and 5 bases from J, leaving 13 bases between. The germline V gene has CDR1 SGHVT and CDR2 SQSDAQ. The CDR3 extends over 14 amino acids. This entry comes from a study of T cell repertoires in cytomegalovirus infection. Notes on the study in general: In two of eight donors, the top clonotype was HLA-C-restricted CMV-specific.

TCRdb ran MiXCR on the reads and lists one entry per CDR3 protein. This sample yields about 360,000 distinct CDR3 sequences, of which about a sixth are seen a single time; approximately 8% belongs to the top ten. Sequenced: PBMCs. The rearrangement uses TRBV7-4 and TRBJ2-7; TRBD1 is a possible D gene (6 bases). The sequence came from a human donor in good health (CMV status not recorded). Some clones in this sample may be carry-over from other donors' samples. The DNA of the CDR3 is TGTGCCAGCAGCTTACGTCTAGGGGGTAACGAGCAGTACTTC. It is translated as CASSLRLGGNEQYF.